The clone carrying this T cell receptor (beta chain) has a count of ten or more. Researchers amplified the TCR beta CDR3 regions from RNA transcripts. First-round RT-PCR with HTBI primers amplified the TCR CDR3 region. Via MiXCR, TCRdb re-called the multiplex PCR reads, giving one row per CDR3 protein. The profile covers over 350,000 distinct CDR3 sequences, with about 14% appearing a single time and 25% to 30% taken by the ten largest. This sample was taken from a study of T cells in Graves' hyperthyroidism and ophthalmopathy. Sequences were obtained from blood. The TCR comes from a man aged 50 to 60 with Graves' ophthalmopathy.

CDR3 in DNA: TGTGCCAGCAGCTTAGCGGTTGGTCTCAATGAGCAGTTCTTC. It encodes CASSLAVGLNEQFF. The chain has TRBV7-9 and TRBJ2-1; unclear D gene. The CDR3 runs to 14 residues. V dropped 0 bases and J dropped 6 bases, with 9 bases sitting between them. Germline CDR1 is SEHNR and CDR2 is FQNEAQ (reference sequence).